Included here is one T cell receptor (beta chain) sequence, with context. This clone showed up just once. The antigen it recognizes is unknown. No quality values exist for individual bases; no much larger clone is one base distant. Using the deep immunoSEQ assay, TCR CDR3 regions were amplified from genomic DNA by multiplex PCR. Genomic DNA extracted from each cell subset was distributed evenly over all wells of several immunoSEQ 96-well plates, and each plate served as one replicate. Each replicate PCR for sorted subsets received approximately 200 ng genomic DNA, equal to tens of thousands of T cell genomes. Purified libraries were measured with a Qubit 3.0 fluorometer, size-checked on a Bioanalyzer 2100, and measured again with the KAPA Library Quantification kit. A separate single-read 150-cycle Illumina NextSeq 550 flow cell was used to sequence each immunoSEQ 96-well plate. Per the source publication's procedure: The immunoSEQ output contained only junctional sequences without quality scores, so filtering could not match that applied to full-length reads. Sequences were annotated with PyIR, a Python wrapper for IgBLAST v1.9, and V/J genes and CDR3 were assigned using IMGT germline references. Reads with weak V/J assignments (E-value above 1e-6), missing CDR3, stop codons, out-of-frame junctions, or ambiguous translated residues were removed. V3J clonotypes were defined as sequences sharing an identical inferred V gene, J gene, and CDR3 amino acid sequence. The percentage overlap between two repertoires was calculated by dividing the number of shared unique clonotypes by the size of the smaller repertoire. Three approaches were used to assess repertoire richness: RTK rarefaction, the Chao1 estimator, and Recon v2.1 estimates of unobserved clonotypes. Generation probabilities were computed with OLGA for all TCRbeta clonotypes obtained by the gDNA method from four donors. The immuneACCESS repertoire file appears here via TCRdb, limited to in-frame rearrangements. These files lack a portion of the clones; in checked studies, under half of the deficit traces to unresolved V genes, and the cause of the others is not known. V and J calls and clone size are those listed in that table; D and trimming were worked out from the DNA. The sample includes about 1.5 million clones, with nearly 99% observed a single time. The top ten clonotypes cover around 0.47% of the sample.

The sample is drawn from a study of shared clonotypes between healthy human individuals (dated by TCRdb to about 2020). About the investigation overall: The cohort comprised two women and three men aged 18 to 49 years. For each donor, CD4 naive and CD4 memory were each run on three plates, CD8 naive on two plates, and CD8 memory on one plate. Libraries were prepared and TCR repertoires were sequenced by different laboratories using diverse techniques, in order to increase sequencing depth and limit assay-specific biases. To estimate repertoire size and how much clonotype sharing occurs between individuals, the study deeply sequenced the blood TCR repertoires of about five healthy adults. Between about 0.8 and 9 billion PBMCs per donor were obtained by leukapheresis.

Paper-wide results and their limitations: Rarefaction of sorted-subset datasets indicated incomplete sequencing despite the large sequencing depth. Larger estimated clonotype richness was generally found for naive subsets than for memory subsets. Across several donors, approximately 5% of naive CD4, roughly 3.4% of naive CD8, about 2.3% of memory CD4, and approximately 0.4% of memory CD8 clonotypes were shared. Clonotypes shared by all four sorted-subset donors showed higher generation probabilities than non-shared clonotypes. Because the study included a small number of donors, the genetic and exposure-history diversity represented was limited. Sampling was restricted to blood, and TCR repertoires in tissues likely differ from the TCR repertoires found in blood. Based on pairwise subsampling, the degree of clonotype sharing among donors was expected to be affected by sequencing depth.

Donors were healthy HIV-negative adults with no recently reported acute infections or vaccinations. Every donor was a Caucasian adult living in Nashville, Tennessee, USA. CD4+ T cells were enriched by magnetic negative selection, after which naive cells were positively selected on CD45RA and the negative fraction was taken as the memory subset. After blood collection by leukapheresis, PBMCs were isolated using Ficoll-Histopaque density gradient centrifugation and then cryopreserved in the vapor phase of liquid nitrogen. Analytical flow cytometry was used to check the purity and quantity of each magnetically sorted T cell population. Genomic DNA was isolated from each sorted fraction and quantified by UV absorbance on a Nanodrop 2000c. The clonotype originates from a man aged 25-40 years in good health. Sequenced input: naive CD4+ T cells sorted from blood. The sample's cell subset or site label, in plain terms: CD45RA+ positively selected.

This receptor carries the CDR3 CASSLATGGHGYTF. Read as DNA, the sequence is TGCGCCAGCAGCTTGGCTACAGGGGGCCATGGCTACACCTTC. The receptor chain draws on TRBV5-1 and TRBJ1-2, with 9 bases in between that match TRBD1. CDR1 and CDR2 are drawn from the germline V gene: SGHRS, YFSETQ. Spanning cysteine to phenylalanine, the CDR3 consists of 14 amino acids. Kept here is only the CDR3 DNA, which spans 42 bases and is read in frame from base 1. Ends trimmed: V by 0 bases, J by 6 bases; bases unmatched to a gene: 3.